These T cell receptor beta chains were read from a single sample in a study of blood T cell repertoires in COVID-19. Here immunoSEQ multiplex PCR was the method, and the copy in TCRdb shows in-frame clones only, minus some. The sample carries roughly 180,000 clones, roughly 80% recorded once. Sequencing was performed on peripheral blood. Receptors originate from a man between 60 and 75 years old with active or convalescent COVID-19. The conserved cysteine and the conserved F or W are not part of the CDR3 here. The D gene is left open where the match is weak.

D: TRBD2; J: TRBJ2-7; V: TRBV10-3; length: 15; CDR3: AISESPASGRSYEQY
D: TRBD2; J: TRBJ2-2; V: TRBV11-2; length: 15; CDR3: ASTRRGGRGDTGELF
D: .; J: TRBJ1-2; V: TRBV2; length: 11; CDR3: ASTPRGYYGYT
D: TRBD2; J: TRBJ2-1; V: TRBV19; length: 13; CDR3: ASTPGGSNYNEQF
D: TRBD1; J: TRBJ2-2; V: TRBV30; length: 13; CDR3: AWRSPDRETGELF
D: .; J: TRBJ2-7; V: TRBV6-2/TRBV6-3; length: 13; CDR3: ASSFQGRELYEQY
D: TRBD2; J: TRBJ2-1; V: TRBV7-6; length: 13; CDR3: ASSPTGTSGSGQF
D: .; J: TRBJ2-5; V: TRBV4-2; length: 12; CDR3: ASSQDNRDATQY
D: .; J: TRBJ2-1; V: TRBV14; length: 13; CDR3: ASSPEGGPTWEQF
D: TRBD2; J: TRBJ2-2; V: TRBV27; length: 13; CDR3: ASSLAGVLTGELF
D: TRBD2; J: TRBJ2-3; V: TRBV7-2; length: 13; CDR3: ASSVLATRTDTQY
D: TRBD1; J: TRBJ2-7; V: TRBV5-5; length: 14; CDR3: ASSLVGDRTSYEQY
D: TRBD2; J: TRBJ2-1; V: TRBV5-4; length: 14; CDR3: ASRPTSGSPYNEQF
D: TRBD2; J: TRBJ2-3; V: TRBV4-3; length: 14; CDR3: ASSQGVAGEVDTQY
D: TRBD2; J: TRBJ2-7; V: TRBV5-4; length: 12; CDR3: ASSILGRDNEQY
D: TRBD2; J: TRBJ2-3; V: TRBV6-2/TRBV6-3; length: 14; CDR3: ASSYWVAGVTDTQY
D: .; J: TRBJ1-1; V: TRBV15; length: 13; CDR3: ATSRNRGGITEAF
D: TRBD2; J: TRBJ2-5; V: TRBV29-1; length: 11; CDR3: SVGSGKGKTQY
D: TRBD1; J: TRBJ1-5; V: TRBV5-6; length: 14; CDR3: ASSPTGGLGNQPQH
D: .; J: TRBJ2-1; V: TRBV7-2; length: 12; CDR3: ASSPWVADNEQF
D: TRBD2; J: TRBJ2-1; V: TRBV11-2; length: 13; CDR3: ASSLVGGLGNEQF
D: .; J: TRBJ1-5; V: TRBV7-2; length: 11; CDR3: ASSLLWSQPQH
D: TRBD2; J: TRBJ2-1; V: TRBV5-1; length: 15; CDR3: ASSGGVPGGPLKEQF
D: .; J: TRBJ1-1; V: TRBV3-1/TRBV3-2; length: 13; CDR3: ASSPRTDQNTEAF
D: .; J: TRBJ2-1; V: TRBV6-2/TRBV6-3; length: 11; CDR3: ASSYGQNNEQF
D: .; J: TRBJ1-6; V: TRBV19; length: 10; CDR3: ASSLGNSPLH
D: .; J: TRBJ1-3; V: TRBV10-3; length: 13; CDR3: ATRPGGPSGNTIY
D: TRBD1; J: TRBJ2-7; V: TRBV2; length: 14; CDR3: ASSLLPGTGAYEQY
D: TRBD1; J: TRBJ1-1; V: TRBV7-9; length: 10; CDR3: ASSQTDREAF
D: .; J: TRBJ1-5; V: TRBV28; length: 12; CDR3: ASSFGGSVQPQH
D: TRBD1; J: TRBJ2-2; V: TRBV6-1; length: 16; CDR3: ASSEWQGARRNTGELF
D: .; J: TRBJ2-5; V: TRBV28; length: 10; CDR3: ASSSLAETQY
D: TRBD1; J: TRBJ1-2; V: TRBV10-3; length: 11; CDR3: AISQGVQDGYT
D: .; J: TRBJ1-2; V: TRBV29-1; length: 12; CDR3: SVEEWEGPYGYT
D: TRBD2; J: TRBJ2-2; V: TRBV5-4; length: 14; CDR3: ASSRSTSGTGGELF
D: TRBD2; J: TRBJ2-2; V: TRBV29-1; length: 12; CDR3: SVLAGEGTGELF
D: TRBD1; J: TRBJ2-7; V: TRBV19; length: 11; CDR3: ASRDRGSYEQY
D: TRBD2; J: TRBJ2-1; V: TRBV7-2; length: 14; CDR3: ASSLLAGSSYNEQF
D: .; J: TRBJ2-3; V: TRBV9; length: 14; CDR3: ASSVDRASRTDTQY
D: TRBD1; J: TRBJ1-2; V: TRBV5-1; length: 13; CDR3: ASSPGLRGGDGYT
D: .; J: TRBJ2-3; V: TRBV7-3; length: 13; CDR3: ASSLSLLRSDTQY
D: .; J: TRBJ2-3; V: TRBV7-3; length: 13; CDR3: ASSLSWGLTDTQY
D: TRBD1; J: TRBJ1-2; V: TRBV29-1; length: 10; CDR3: SVGDRLYGYT
D: .; J: TRBJ2-1; V: TRBV11-3; length: 14; CDR3: ASSDRTSRWNNEQF
D: TRBD2; J: TRBJ2-1; V: TRBV2; length: 16; CDR3: ASSGFSGRGISYNEQF
D: TRBD1; J: TRBJ1-1; V: TRBV29-1; length: 11; CDR3: SASRVGGPGAF
D: .; J: TRBJ1-6; V: TRBV6-5; length: 10; CDR3: ASKENNSPLH
D: .; J: TRBJ2-3; V: TRBV27; length: 15; CDR3: ASSPLPGRSFPTLQY
D: TRBD2; J: TRBJ2-1; V: TRBV3-1/TRBV3-2; length: 11; CDR3: ASSQTSGGTKF
D: .; J: TRBJ2-7; V: TRBV30; length: 9; CDR3: ASHLGYEQY
D: .; J: TRBJ2-5; V: TRBV7-2; length: 12; CDR3: ASSLGNSQETQY
D: TRBD2; J: TRBJ2-3; V: TRBV24-1; length: 13; CDR3: ATSDPSGNSDTQY
D: TRBD1; J: TRBJ2-1; V: TRBV18; length: 13; CDR3: ASSPQGQLYNEQF